This T cell receptor beta chain derives from a study of tumor and adjacent non-tumor tissue in lung cancer. About this clonotype itself: Its specificity is unknown. The junction differs from germline at one of its ends, possibly a read error.

Germline V gene lookup returns CDR1 MNHEY and CDR2 SVGEGT. This CDR3 is built from 15 residues. Overall study findings and caveats: Compared with tumor, normal lung showed significantly lower TCR diversity.

This sample's RNA came from whole unsorted tissue. This non-tumor lung sample came from over 3 cm beyond the tumor edge. A modified ARM-PCR protocol with three rounds of nested PCR amplified TCRbeta. MiXCR was run by TCRdb on the multiplex PCR reads, yielding one entry per CDR3 protein. The sample shows about 110,000 distinct CDR3 sequences, about 65% of them seen only once. The sample comprised distant non-tumor lung tissue. The gene calls are TRBV6-2 or TRBV6-3 and TRBJ2-3; D not certain. This TCR derives from a man aged 55 to 69 with non-small cell lung cancer. CDR3 coding DNA: TGTGTCAGCAGTCGCCATCACAGAGCCACAGATACGCAGTATTTT. This sequence encodes CVSSRHHRATDTQYF.